One and the same sample provided the 24 T cell receptor beta chains below, sequenced in a study of breast tumors, draining lymph nodes, adjacent tissues. From the multiplex PCR reads, TCRdb called clonotypes with MiXCR, one entry per CDR3 protein. The sample includes some 120,000 distinct CDR3 sequences, around 20% seen only once; the top ten take over 3%. The lymph nodes were axillary draining lymph nodes from breast cancer patients. Sample: axillary lymph node tissue. These receptors all come from a female donor with breast cancer. Some clones in this sample may be carry-over from other donors' samples.

The chain has TRBV18 and TRBJ2-3; TRBD1 matches 9 bases. The CDR3 is 15 amino acids. With 4 bases clipped from V and 3 bases from J, the junction kept 5 bases outside the gene matches. Germline lookup yields CDR1 KGHSH and CDR2 LQKENI. The chain's CDR3 is CASSQGTGSTDTQYF. For the CDR3, the DNA is TGTGCCAGCTCACAAGGGACAGGGTCGACAGATACGCAGTATTTT.

This clonotype was detected ten times or more. The chain combines TRBV7-8 with TRBJ2-1; 7 bases fit TRBD1. The CDR3 totals 17 residues. Germline V gene data show CDR1 as SGHVS and CDR2 as FQNEAQ. The trim removed 5 bases at V and 4 bases at J, leaving 14 bases unmatched. The CDR3: CASSSFGTVKDYNEQFF. The CDR3 DNA is TGTGCCAGCAGCAGTTTTGGGACAGTAAAAGATTACAATGAGCAGTTCTTC.

Ten or more counts support this clonotype. The chain has TRBV7-9 and TRBJ2-5, with TRBD2 matching over 10 bases. From germline, CDR1 is SEHNR and CDR2 FQNEAQ (reference sequence). The ends lost 5 bases at V and 6 bases at J; junction bases unmatched: 6. This CDR3 is built from 14 residues. The CDR3 region is CASSQGLATQTQYF. CDR3 nucleotides: TGTGCCAGCAGCCAGGGACTAGCGACCCAGACCCAGTACTTC.

There are many counts of this clonotype. This chain joins TRBV20-1 and TRBJ2-3; D might be TRBD2 (8 bases). This CDR3 has 15 amino acids. Germline CDR1 is DFQATT and CDR2 is SNEGSKA (reference sequence). The V end lost 1 base, the J end lost 1 base, and 12 bases lay between the germline ends. The CDR3 reads CSARGSGTGTDTQYF. DNA for the CDR3: TGCAGTGCTAGAGGTAGCGGGACAGGCACAGATACGCAGTATTTT.

This clonotype came up many times. The V gene is TRBV2, the J gene TRBJ2-3; 7 bases match TRBD2. The V and J ends lost 4 bases and 4 bases, in that order; junction bases with no gene match: 5. CDR3 size: 14 residues. The germline CDR1 and CDR2 sequences are SNHLY and FYNNEI. CDR3 protein: CASSGGGSPDTQYF. The CDR3 DNA follows: TGTGCCAGCAGTGGGGGGGGGTCCCCAGATACGCAGTATTTT.

The chain combines TRBV7-3 with TRBJ2-7, with 9 bases aligning to TRBD2. The CDR3 has 15 amino acids. Germline lookup yields CDR1 SGHTA and CDR2 FQGTGA. Trimming took 2 bases from V and 6 from J; bases not matched to a gene: 8. CDR3 sequence reads: CASSLLAGVSAEQYF. In nucleotides, the CDR3 is TGTGCCAGCAGCTTATTAGCGGGAGTCTCCGCCGAGCAGTACTTC.

With respect to this clonotype: This may arise from a read error, as a much more abundant clone is one base away. The chain uses TRBV20-1 and TRBJ2-2; a possible D gene is TRBD2 (7 bases). CDR1 is DFQATT, CDR2 SNEGSKA, per germline (reference sequence). The length of the CDR3 is 12 residues. CDR3 DNA: TGCTCCTTTGGGGGGGGGCACGGGGGGCTGTTTTTT. It is translated as CSFGGGHGGLFF.

CDR3 bases: TGCGCCAGCAGCTTGGGTGGAAGCTCTGGGGCCAACGTCCTGACTTTC. Protein: CASSLGGSSGANVLTF. The V and J genes are TRBV5-1 and TRBJ2-6, with unresolved D. Trimming took off 0 bases at V and 0 bases at J, with 7 bases between the two ends. CDR3 size: 16 residues. CDR1 is SGHRS and CDR2 is YFSETQ in the germline V gene.

Ten or more counts support this clonotype. The chain joins TRBV20-1 to TRBJ1-4; 8 nucleotides agree with TRBD1. This CDR3 contains 14 residues. From germline, CDR1 is DFQATT and CDR2 SNEGSKA (reference sequence). The junction had 6 bases not matched to a gene; V was cut back by 5 bases and J by 4 bases. The CDR3 nucleotides read TGCAGTGCTCCTCAGGGGGCGGGTAATGAAAAACTGTTTTTT. Translation: CSAPQGAGNEKLFF.

This clonotype was seen only a few times. The chain couples TRBV24-1 to TRBJ2-6; tentative D call: TRBD1 (6 bases). Germline V gives CDR1 KGHDR, CDR2 SFDVKD. The germline V and J ends were trimmed by 4 bases and 2 bases, with 11 bases remaining between them. This CDR3 spans 16 amino acids. In DNA form, the CDR3 reads TGTGCCACCAGTGACACCCGGACAGCTGGGGCCAACGTCCTGACTTTC. Translated, it gives CATSDTRTAGANVLTF.

This clonotype appeared many times. J is TRBJ2-1 and V is TRBV19, with unresolved D. CDR3 length equals 15 residues. CDR1 and CDR2 from the germline V gene are LNHDA and SQIVND (reference sequence). Trimming stripped 3 bases from V and 0 bases from J, with 9 bases between. The DNA for the CDR3 is TGTGCCAGTAGTATCTCTGGGTACTCCTACAATGAGCAGTTCTTC. It specifies CASSISGYSYNEQFF.

This clonotype was observed many times. The chain has TRBV5-4 and TRBJ2-1; TRBD2 aligns across 10 bases. CDR1 is SGHNT and CDR2 is YYREEE in the germline V gene (reference sequence). The CDR3 length is 17 residues. V shed 0 bases, J shed 3 bases, and the junction held 6 bases outside the gene matches. CDR3 sequence (DNA): TGTGCCAGCAGCTTGGCATCAACTAGCGGGAACTACAATGAGCAGTTCTTC. This gives the protein CASSLASTSGNYNEQFF.

A word on this clonotype: Just one base apart from a much larger clone, this may be a read error. J is TRBJ1-2 and V is TRBV6-5; D may be TRBD1 (5 bases). V lost 2 bases and J lost 4, with 11 bases in between. The CDR3 is 14 amino acids. From germline, CDR1 is MNHEY and CDR2 SVGAGI. The CDR3 DNA is TGTGCCAGCAGTTACGGGGGACTAGCCTATGGCTACACCTTC. Its protein product is CASSYGGLAYGYTF.

On this clonotype itself: A much bigger clone sits one base away, suggesting this may be a read error. V gene TRBV27 combines with J gene TRBJ1-2; D possibly corresponds to TRBD1 (5 bases). V dropped 6 bases and J dropped 8 bases, with 22 bases sitting between them. This CDR3 comprises 15 residues. Germline loops: CDR1 MNHEY, CDR2 SMNVEV (reference sequence). The CDR3 DNA follows: TGTGCCAGCAGCCCAAAGGGAGGTCAGGGTGACGGCTACACCTTC. Amino acids: CASSPKGGQGDGYTF.

V gene TRBV6-2 or TRBV6-3 combines with J gene TRBJ1-3, with D perhaps TRBD1 (6 bases). This CDR3 spans 16 amino acids. V lost 4 bases and J lost 0, with 13 bases in between. CDR1 and CDR2 from the germline V gene are MNHEY and SVGEGT. CDR3 bases: TGTGCCAGCAGTTCCGGACAGCTACTCTCTGGAAACACCATATATTTT. It yields the protein CASSSGQLLSGNTIYF.

In its sample, this clonotype was seen many times. The V gene is TRBV11-2, the J gene TRBJ1-2; D might be TRBD1 (5 bases). The V and J ends lost 5 bases and 3 bases respectively, with 10 bases between them. Germline assignment: CDR1 SGHAT and CDR2 FQNNGV. This CDR3 is built from 13 residues. CDR3: CASSPDSYYGYTF. The CDR3 DNA follows: TGTGCCAGCAGCCCAGACAGTTACTATGGCTACACCTTC.

This clonotype was seen ten or more times. DNA for the CDR3: TGCAGTGCTATCTGGACGGGGAACACCGGGGAGCTGTTTTTT. Its translation is CSAIWTGNTGELFF. The V call is TRBV20-1, the J call TRBJ2-2; D unresolved. The CDR3 spans 14 residues. The germline V gene encodes CDR1 DFQATT and CDR2 SNEGSKA (reference sequence). The V gene lost 4 bases and the J gene lost 1 base, with 10 bases spanning the gap.

For this clonotype: Just one base apart from a much larger clone, this may be a read error. V usage is TRBV15 and J usage is TRBJ2-1, with TRBD1 matching over 7 bases. CDR3 size: 12 residues. Looked up from germline, CDR1 is LNHNV and CDR2 is YYDKDF (reference sequence). V shed 3 bases and J 11 bases; nucleotides not matched to a gene: 4. The CDR3 loop reads CATSSNRGQQFF. CDR3 nucleotides: TGTGCCACCAGCAGTAACAGGGGCCAGCAGTTCTTC.

This clonotype was recorded many times. The chain couples TRBV7-9 to TRBJ2-3, with D maybe TRBD1 (5 bases). CDR3 length: 12 residues. Germline V gene data show CDR1 as SEHNR and CDR2 as FQNEAQ (reference sequence). V gave up 8 bases and J gave up 6 bases, with 12 bases separating them. Here the CDR3 reads CASGQGSDTQYF. CDR3 nucleotide sequence: TGTGCCAGCGGGCAGGGTAGTGATACGCAGTATTTT.

The genes are TRBV6-5 and TRBJ2-1; no reliable D call. The V end was cut by 7 bases, the J end by 0 bases, with 7 bases between. This CDR3 is 13 amino acids long. Germline CDR1 is MNHEY and CDR2 is SVGAGI. CDR3 nucleotide sequence: TGTGCCAGCACTTCAGGCTCCTACAATGAGCAGTTCTTC. Translation: CASTSGSYNEQFF.

This clonotype was detected ten times or more. The chain links TRBV7-6 to TRBJ2-7; 8 bases are a match to TRBD1. The CDR3 extends over 15 amino acids. Per the germline V gene, CDR1 is SGHVS and CDR2 is FNYEAQ. V shed 3 bases and J 4 bases; nucleotides not matched to a gene: 8. CDR3 sequence: CASSFRTGFDYEQYF. The CDR3 region has the DNA TGTGCCAGCAGCTTTAGGACAGGGTTTGATTACGAGCAGTACTTC.

At least ten counts were recorded for this clonotype. This chain joins TRBV5-1 and TRBJ2-2; 10 bases map to TRBD1. The CDR3 has 15 residues. Unmatched junction bases numbered 4, after V lost 4 bases and J lost 4 bases. Germline CDR1 reads SGHRS; CDR2 reads YFSETQ. The DNA for the CDR3 is TGCGCCAGCAGCAAGGGACAGGGGAGCACCGGGGAGCTGTTTTTT. This encodes CASSKGQGSTGELFF.

This clonotype was recorded at least ten times. This chain connects TRBV5-1 to TRBJ2-3, with 7 bases fitting TRBD2. Germline lookup yields CDR1 SGHRS and CDR2 YFSETQ. The V segment lost 4 bases and the J segment 4 bases; nucleotides outside the gene matches: 6. The CDR3 is 14 residues long. Here the CDR3 DNA reads TGCGCCAGCAGCAAGGGAGGGATCCCAGATACGCAGTATTTT. This codes for CASSKGGIPDTQYF.

This clonotype has ten or more counts. This rearrangement joins TRBV15 to TRBJ2-5; 10 bases are a match to TRBD1. The CDR3 is 16 amino acids. Germline V gene lookup returns CDR1 LNHNV and CDR2 YYDKDF (reference sequence). Unmatched junction bases numbered 6, after V lost 4 bases and J lost 1 base. CDR3 nucleotide sequence: TGTGCCACCAGCAAATTGACAGGGGGCTCCCAAGAGACCCAGTACTTC. It yields the protein CATSKLTGGSQETQYF.